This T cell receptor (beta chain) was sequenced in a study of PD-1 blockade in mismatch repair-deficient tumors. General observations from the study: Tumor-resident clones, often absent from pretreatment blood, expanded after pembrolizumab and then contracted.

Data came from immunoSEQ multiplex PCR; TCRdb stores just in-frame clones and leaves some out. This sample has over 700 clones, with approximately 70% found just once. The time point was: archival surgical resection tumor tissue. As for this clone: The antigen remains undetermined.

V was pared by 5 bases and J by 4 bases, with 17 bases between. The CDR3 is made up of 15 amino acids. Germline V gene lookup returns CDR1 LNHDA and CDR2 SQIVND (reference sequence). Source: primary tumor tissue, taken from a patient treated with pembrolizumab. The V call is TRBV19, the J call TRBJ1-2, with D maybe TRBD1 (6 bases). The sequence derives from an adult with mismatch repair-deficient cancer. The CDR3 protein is CASSLSAGALYGYTF. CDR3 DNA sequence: TGTGCCAGTAGTTTAAGCGCGGGGGCACTCTATGGCTACACCTTC. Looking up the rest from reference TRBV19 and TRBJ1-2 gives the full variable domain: DGGITQSPKYLFRKEGQNVTLSCEQNLNHDAMYWYRQDPGQGLRLIYYSQIVNDFQKGDIAEGYSVSREKKESFPLTVTSAQKNPTAFYLCASSLSAGALYGYTFGSGTRLTVV.